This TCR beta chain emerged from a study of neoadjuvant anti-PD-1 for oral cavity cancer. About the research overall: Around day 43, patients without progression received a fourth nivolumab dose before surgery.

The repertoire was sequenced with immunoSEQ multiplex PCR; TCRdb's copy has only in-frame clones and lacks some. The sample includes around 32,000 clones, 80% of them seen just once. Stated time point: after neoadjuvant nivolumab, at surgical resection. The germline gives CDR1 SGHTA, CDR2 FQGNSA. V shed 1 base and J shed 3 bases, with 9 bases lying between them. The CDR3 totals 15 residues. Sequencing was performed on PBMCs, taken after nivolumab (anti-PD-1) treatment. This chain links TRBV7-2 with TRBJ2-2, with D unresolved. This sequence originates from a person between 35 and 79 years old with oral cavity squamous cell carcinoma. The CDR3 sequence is CASSLGSGYTGELFF. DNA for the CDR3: TGTGCCAGCAGCTTAGGGTCGGGTTACACCGGGGAGCTGTTTTTT.